The 4 T cell receptor beta chains given below trace back to one sample, sequenced in a study of molecular identifiers for immune sequencing clone quantification. From the PCR reads, TCRdb called clonotypes with MiXCR, one entry per CDR3 protein. This table holds approximately 630,000 distinct CDR3 sequences, about 25% found once. What was sequenced was naive CD8+ T cells from blood, with Jurkat cell RNA spiked in. Subset reported: FACS-sorted CD8+CD4-CCR7+CD45RA+ naive T cells. The source of these receptors is a human donor in good health. Some libraries in this study had Jurkat cell RNA spiked in.

Ten or more counts support this clonotype. V is TRBV12-3 or TRBV12-4 and J is TRBJ2-7; D not certain. This CDR3 has 14 amino acids. Trimming left V 2 bases short and J 5 bases short, with 13 bases between. This CDR3 is CASSLTGVLDEQYF. The CDR3 region has the DNA TGTGCCAGCAGTTTAACTGGGGTTCTCGACGAGCAGTACTTC.

The rearrangement links TRBV4-3 to TRBJ1-5; no reliable D call. The V end was cut by 3 bases, the J end by 3 bases, with 9 bases between. CDR1 and CDR2 from the germline V gene are LGHNA and YSLEER. The CDR3 runs to 14 residues. In DNA form, the CDR3 reads TGCGCCAGCAGCCAGGCGGAGTACAATCAGCCCCAGCATTTT. This gives the protein CASSQAEYNQPQHF.

This chain uses TRBV11-2 with TRBJ1-1; D call uncertain. CDR1 is SGHAT and CDR2 is FQNNGV in the germline V gene. CDR3 length: 15 amino acids. The V end was cut by 0 bases, the J end by 5 bases, with 13 bases between. CDR3 nucleotides: TGTGCCAGCAGCTTAGATCAGGTGGATAGGACTGAAGCTTTCTTT. This encodes CASSLDQVDRTEAFF.

This clonotype was observed at least ten times. The V gene is TRBV18, the J gene TRBJ2-4; TRBD1 matches 8 bases. From germline, CDR1 is KGHSH and CDR2 LQKENI. The CDR3 runs 17 residues. V shed 6 bases, J shed 2 bases, and the junction held 12 bases outside the gene matches. Here the CDR3 reads CASSPSPGGASKNIQYF. The CDR3 DNA sequence: TGTGCCAGCTCGCCGAGTCCAGGGGGCGCTTCCAAAAACATTCAGTACTTC.